This TCR beta chain was recovered during a study of blood T cell repertoires in COVID-19 (dated by TCRdb to about 2020). About the study as a whole: Samples from collaborators originated in the United States, Italy and Spain and spanned both the acute and convalescent phases of COVID-19. Where HLA class I and class II types were available, the types were taken from metadata supplied by the sample provider, not from assay-based typing. The repertoires were made available in a free public database intended to serve as a resource for research on the immune response to SARS-CoV-2. Nearly every sample came with metadata listing a de-identified subject ID, COVID-19 status, age in years and sex. Deeply sampled blood TCRbeta repertoires from subjects exposed to, actively infected with, or recovered from COVID-19 were included in the dataset. The samples were drawn from two sources: the first 160 participants of the ongoing ImmuneRACE study, and over 1,000 subjects contributed by 6 global collaborators. The material from the prospective study consisted of cDNA or gDNA derived from T cells, B-cell-depleted T cells, or PBMCs.

Whole blood was collected in K2EDTA tubes by collaborating institutions according to the institutions' own protocols. Collaborator samples were shipped for TCRbeta analysis as frozen whole blood, isolated PBMCs, or DNA extracted from either sample type. TCRbeta CDR3 regions were amplified from genomic DNA using the immunoSEQ Assay, a bias-controlled multiplex PCR. The authors processed their data as follows. Within the assay, amplification of reference gene primers was used to estimate how many nucleated cells each sample contained. To quantify the absolute abundance of each unique TCRbeta CDR3 rearrangement, sequence reads were collapsed and filtered. For each sample, productive Simpson clonality was calculated by taking the square root of Simpson's diversity index across productive rearrangements. This is the immuneACCESS table as TCRdb keeps it, with only in-frame sequences that have V and J called. A part of the clones is gone; compared with another copy, unresolved V genes explain less than half, and the rest is unexplained. That table furnishes V, J and clone size, whereas the DNA furnished D and trimming. The sample contains some 140,000 clones, nearly 80% of them found a single time. The ten top clones hold roughly 1.5% of the sample.

Worth noting for this clone: Its antigen is unknown. No base quality values were provided; no much bigger clone lies one nucleotide off.

Results and caveats for the whole study, not just this receptor: The amount of clinical and demographic metadata varied by source and participant and was provided uncurated.

The sample was peripheral blood. This clonotype was obtained from a man at least 80 years old with acute or convalescent COVID-19.

The nucleotide sequence is TGTGCCACCAGTGATTCGGCCCTCTTAGGACAGGGTGAAAGGAGGAATGAGCAGTTCTTC. It translates as CATSDSALLGQGERRNEQFF. In this chain, TRBV24-1 is recombined with TRBJ2-1, with 8 middle bases fitting TRBD1. Looking up the germline V gene yields CDR1 KGHDR and CDR2 SFDVKD. From the cysteine up to the phenylalanine, the CDR3 has a length of 20 residues. Of all the DNA, just the CDR3 is kept, 60 bases in frame from base 1. Unmatched junction bases come to 21, with V trimmed by 2 bases and J by 7 bases.